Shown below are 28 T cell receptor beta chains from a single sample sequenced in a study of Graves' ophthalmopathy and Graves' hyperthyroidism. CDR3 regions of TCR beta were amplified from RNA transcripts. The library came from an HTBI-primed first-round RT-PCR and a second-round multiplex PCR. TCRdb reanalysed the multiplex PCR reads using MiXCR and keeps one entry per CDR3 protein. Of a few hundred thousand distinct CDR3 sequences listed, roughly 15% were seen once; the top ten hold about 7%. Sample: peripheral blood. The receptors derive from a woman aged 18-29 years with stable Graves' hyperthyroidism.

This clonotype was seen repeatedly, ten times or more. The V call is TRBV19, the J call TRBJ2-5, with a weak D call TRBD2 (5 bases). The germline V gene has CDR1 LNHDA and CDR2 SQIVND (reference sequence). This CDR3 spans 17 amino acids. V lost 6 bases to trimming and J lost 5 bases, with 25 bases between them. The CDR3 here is CASRPYLGSDVGETQYF. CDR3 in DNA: TGTGCCAGTAGACCTTATTTAGGTAGCGATGTTGGGGAGACCCAGTACTTC.

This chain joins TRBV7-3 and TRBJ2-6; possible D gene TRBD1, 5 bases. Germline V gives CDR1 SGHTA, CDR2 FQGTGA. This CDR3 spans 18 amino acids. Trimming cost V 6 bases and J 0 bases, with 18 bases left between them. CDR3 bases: TGTGCCAGCAGGAACCTTGGACAAAGTAACTCTGGGGCCAACGTCCTGACTTTC. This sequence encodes CASRNLGQSNSGANVLTF.

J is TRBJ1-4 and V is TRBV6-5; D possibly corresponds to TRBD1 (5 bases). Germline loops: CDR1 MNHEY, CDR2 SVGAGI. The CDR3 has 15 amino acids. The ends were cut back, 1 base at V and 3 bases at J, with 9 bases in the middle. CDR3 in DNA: TGTGCCAGCAGTTACTTTAGGGGATCTAATGAAAAACTGTTTTTT. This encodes CASSYFRGSNEKLFF.

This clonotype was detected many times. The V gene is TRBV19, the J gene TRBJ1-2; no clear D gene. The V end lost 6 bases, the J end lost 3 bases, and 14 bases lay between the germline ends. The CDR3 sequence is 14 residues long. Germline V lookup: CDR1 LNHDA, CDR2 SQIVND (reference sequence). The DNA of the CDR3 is TGTGCCAGTAGGGGGTTGGCACACGACTATGGCTACACCTTC. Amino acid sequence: CASRGLAHDYGYTF.

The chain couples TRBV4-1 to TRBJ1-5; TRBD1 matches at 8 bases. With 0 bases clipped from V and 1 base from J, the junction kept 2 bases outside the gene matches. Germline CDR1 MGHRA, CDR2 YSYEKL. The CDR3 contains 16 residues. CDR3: CASSQEGQGSNQPQHF. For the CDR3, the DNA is TGCGCCAGCAGCCAAGAAGGACAGGGAAGCAATCAGCCCCAGCATTTT.

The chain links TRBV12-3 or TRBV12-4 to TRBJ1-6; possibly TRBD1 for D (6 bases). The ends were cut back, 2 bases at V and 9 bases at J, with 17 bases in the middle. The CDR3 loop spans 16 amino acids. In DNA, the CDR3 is TGTGCCAGCAGTTTAACGGGGGGCCTTAGGATTTCACCCCTCCACTTT. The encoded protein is CASSLTGGLRISPLHF.

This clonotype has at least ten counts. CDR3: CASTSDRGNEKLFF. DNA for the CDR3: TGTGCCAGCACGTCGGACAGAGGGAATGAAAAACTGTTTTTT. This sequence joins TRBV2 and TRBJ1-4; a possible D gene is TRBD1 (6 bases). CDR3 length: 14 residues. The V and J ends lost 7 bases and 5 bases respectively, with 14 bases between them. Germline assignment: CDR1 SNHLY and CDR2 FYNNEI.

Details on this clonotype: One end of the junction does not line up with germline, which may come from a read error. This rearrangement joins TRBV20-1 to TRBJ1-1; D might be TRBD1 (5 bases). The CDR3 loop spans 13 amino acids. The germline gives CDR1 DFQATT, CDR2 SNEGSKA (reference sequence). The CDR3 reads CSATRQMNTEACF. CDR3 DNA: TGCAGTGCTACGAGACAGATGAACACTGAAGCTTGCTTT.

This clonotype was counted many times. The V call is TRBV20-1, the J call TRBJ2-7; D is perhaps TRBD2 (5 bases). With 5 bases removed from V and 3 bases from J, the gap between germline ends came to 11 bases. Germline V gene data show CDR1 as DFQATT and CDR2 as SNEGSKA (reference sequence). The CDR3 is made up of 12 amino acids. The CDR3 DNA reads TGCAGTGCTGATATCGGAGGCTACGAGCAGTACTTC. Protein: CSADIGGYEQYF.

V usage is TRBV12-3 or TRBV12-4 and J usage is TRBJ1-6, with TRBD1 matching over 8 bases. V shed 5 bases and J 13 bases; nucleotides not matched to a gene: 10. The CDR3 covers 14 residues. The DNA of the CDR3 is TGTGCCAGCAGTCTTCGGACAGGGCGGGGGCCCCTCCACTTT. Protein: CASSLRTGRGPLHF.

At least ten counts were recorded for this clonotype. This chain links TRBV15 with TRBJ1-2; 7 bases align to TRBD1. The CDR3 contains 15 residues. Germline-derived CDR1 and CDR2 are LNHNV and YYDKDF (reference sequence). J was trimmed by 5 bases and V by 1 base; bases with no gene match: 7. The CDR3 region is CATSRAPPGGYGYTF. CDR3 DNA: TGTGCCACCAGCAGAGCCCCTCCAGGGGGGTATGGCTACACCTTC.

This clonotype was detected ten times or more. DNA for the CDR3: TGTGCCAGCAGTCCCTCCCCAGGGAAGAGGGACACCGGGGAGCTGTTTTTT. This gives the protein CASSPSPGKRDTGELFF. This chain links TRBV27 with TRBJ2-2, with D perhaps TRBD1 or TRBD2 (5 bases each). The CDR3 is 17 amino acids. Trimming shortened V by 5 bases and J by 3 bases, and 19 bases separated the two germline ends. Looked up from germline, CDR1 is MNHEY and CDR2 is SMNVEV (reference sequence).

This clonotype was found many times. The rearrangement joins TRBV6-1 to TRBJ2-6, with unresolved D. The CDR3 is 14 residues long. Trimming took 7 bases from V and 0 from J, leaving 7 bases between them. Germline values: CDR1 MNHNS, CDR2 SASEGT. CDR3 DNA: TGTGCCAGCACCCAGAACTCTGGGGCCAACGTCCTGACTTTC. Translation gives CASTQNSGANVLTF.

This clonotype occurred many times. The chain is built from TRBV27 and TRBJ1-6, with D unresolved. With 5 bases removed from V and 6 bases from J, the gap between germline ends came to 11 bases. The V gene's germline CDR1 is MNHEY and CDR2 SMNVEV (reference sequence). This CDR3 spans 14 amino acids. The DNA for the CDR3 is TGTGCCAGCAGTGGGGTTGGTACTAATTCACCCCTCCACTTT. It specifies CASSGVGTNSPLHF.

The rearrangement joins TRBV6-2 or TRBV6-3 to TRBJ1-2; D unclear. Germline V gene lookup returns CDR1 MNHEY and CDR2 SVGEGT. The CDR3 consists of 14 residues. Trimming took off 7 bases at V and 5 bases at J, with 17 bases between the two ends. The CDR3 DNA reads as TGTGCCAGCACCGACGATGGCTCACCATATGGCTACACCTTC. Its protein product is CASTDDGSPYGYTF.

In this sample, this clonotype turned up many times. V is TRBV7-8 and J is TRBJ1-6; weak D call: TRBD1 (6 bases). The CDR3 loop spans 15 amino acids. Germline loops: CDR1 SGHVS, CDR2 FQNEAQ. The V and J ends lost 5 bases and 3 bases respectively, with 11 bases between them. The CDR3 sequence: CASSGGHHYNSPLHF. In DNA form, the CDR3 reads TGTGCCAGCAGCGGGGGACATCACTATAATTCACCCCTCCACTTT.

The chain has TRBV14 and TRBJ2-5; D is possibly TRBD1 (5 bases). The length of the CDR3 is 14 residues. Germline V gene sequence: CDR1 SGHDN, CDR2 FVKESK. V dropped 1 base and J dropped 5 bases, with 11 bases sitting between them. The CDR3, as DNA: TGTGCCAGCAGCCAAGTTGGGGCTGGGGAGACCCAGTACTTC. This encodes CASSQVGAGETQYF.

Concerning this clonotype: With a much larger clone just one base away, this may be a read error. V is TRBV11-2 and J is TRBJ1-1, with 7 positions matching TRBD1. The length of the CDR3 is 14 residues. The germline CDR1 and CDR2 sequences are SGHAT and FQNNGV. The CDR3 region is CASSSDREVAEACF. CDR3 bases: TGTGCCAGCAGCTCCGACAGGGAGGTGGCTGAAGCTTGCTTT.

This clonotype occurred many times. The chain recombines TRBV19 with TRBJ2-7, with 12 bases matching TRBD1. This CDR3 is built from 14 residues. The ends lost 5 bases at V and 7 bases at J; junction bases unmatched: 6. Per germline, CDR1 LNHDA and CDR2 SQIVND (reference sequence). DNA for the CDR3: TGTGCCAGTAGTCCGGGACAGGGGGCAGTGGAGCAGTACTTC. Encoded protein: CASSPGQGAVEQYF.

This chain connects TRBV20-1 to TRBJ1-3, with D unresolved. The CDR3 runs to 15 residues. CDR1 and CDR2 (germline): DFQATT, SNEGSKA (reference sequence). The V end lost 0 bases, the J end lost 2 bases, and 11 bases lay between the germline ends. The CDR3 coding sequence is TGCAGTGCTAGAGATCTAGGTCTAGCTGGAAACACCATATATTTT. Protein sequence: CSARDLGLAGNTIYF.

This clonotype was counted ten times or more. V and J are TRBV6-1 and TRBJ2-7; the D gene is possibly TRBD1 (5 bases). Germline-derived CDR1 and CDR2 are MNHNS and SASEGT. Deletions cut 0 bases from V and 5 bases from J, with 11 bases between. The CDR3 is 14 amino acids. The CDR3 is CASSEAARVDEQYF. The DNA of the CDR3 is TGTGCCAGCAGTGAAGCGGCCAGGGTCGACGAGCAGTACTTC.

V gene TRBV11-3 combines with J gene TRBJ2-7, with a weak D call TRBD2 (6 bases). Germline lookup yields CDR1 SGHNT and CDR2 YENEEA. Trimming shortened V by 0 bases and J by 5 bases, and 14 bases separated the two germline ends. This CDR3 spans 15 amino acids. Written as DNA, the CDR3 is TGTGCCAGCAGCTTAGATCCGAGGAGGGTCCACGAGCAGTACTTC. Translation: CASSLDPRRVHEQYF.

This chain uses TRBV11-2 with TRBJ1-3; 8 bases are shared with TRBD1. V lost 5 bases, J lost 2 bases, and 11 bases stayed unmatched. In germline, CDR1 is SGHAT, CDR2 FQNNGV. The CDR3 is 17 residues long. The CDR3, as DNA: TGTGCCAGCAGCCCTCAGGGGGCGAGGGTTACTGGAAACACCATATATTTT. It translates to CASSPQGARVTGNTIYF.

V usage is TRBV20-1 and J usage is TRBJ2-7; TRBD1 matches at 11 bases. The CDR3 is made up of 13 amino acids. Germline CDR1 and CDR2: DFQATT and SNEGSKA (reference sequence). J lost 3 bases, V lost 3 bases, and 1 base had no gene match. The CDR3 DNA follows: TGCAGTGCTAGGGGACAGGGGGGCTACGAGCAGTACTTC. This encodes CSARGQGGYEQYF.

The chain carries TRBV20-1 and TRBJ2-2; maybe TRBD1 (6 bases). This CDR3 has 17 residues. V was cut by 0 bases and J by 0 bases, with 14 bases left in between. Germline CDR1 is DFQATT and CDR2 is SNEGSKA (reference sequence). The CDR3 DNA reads TGCAGTGCTAGAGACCCCAGGCAGGGGTCGAACACCGGGGAGCTGTTTTTT. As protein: CSARDPRQGSNTGELFF.

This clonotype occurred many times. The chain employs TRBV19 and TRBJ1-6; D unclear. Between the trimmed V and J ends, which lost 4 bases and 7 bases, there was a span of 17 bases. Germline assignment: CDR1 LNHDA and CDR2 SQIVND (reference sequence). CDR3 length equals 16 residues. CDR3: CASSSFDGPGNSPLHF. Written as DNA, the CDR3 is TGTGCCAGTAGTAGTTTCGATGGCCCCGGAAATTCACCCCTCCACTTT.

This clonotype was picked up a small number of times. The CDR3 here is CSVEGQYFQTQYF. The CDR3 DNA follows: TGCAGCGTTGAAGGACAGTACTTTCAGACCCAGTACTTC. The rearrangement links TRBV29-1 to TRBJ2-5; tentatively, D is TRBD1 (5 bases). The CDR3 length is 13 residues. Trimming removed 1 base at V and 6 bases at J, with 12 bases between. CDR1 is SQVTM, CDR2 ANQGSEA, per germline.

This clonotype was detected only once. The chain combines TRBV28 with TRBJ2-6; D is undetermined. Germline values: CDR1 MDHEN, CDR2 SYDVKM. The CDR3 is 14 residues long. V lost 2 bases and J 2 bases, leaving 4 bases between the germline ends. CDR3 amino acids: CASSLRAGANVLTF. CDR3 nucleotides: TGTGCCAGCAGTTTAAGGGCTGGGGCCAACGTCCTGACTTTC.